This T cell receptor (beta chain) was documented in a study of HIV-infected patients and healthy controls. TCRdb independently ran MiXCR on the 5' RACE reads; one entry per CDR3 protein. The table lists 65,000 to 70,000 distinct CDR3 sequences, 16% of them singletons. This receptor was identified in a human donor in good health. The sample comprised CD4+ T cells from blood.

The CDR3 nucleotides read TGTGCCAGCAGTAAGGTTGAGCGGGGGTACGAGCAGTACTTC. Amino acids: CASSKVERGYEQYF. V and J are TRBV5-5 and TRBJ2-7; 8 nucleotides agree with TRBD2. Trimming at V came to 5 bases and at J to 4 bases, leaving 8 bases not matched to a gene. Per the germline V gene, CDR1 is SGHKS and CDR2 is YYEKEE (reference sequence). CDR3 length: 14 amino acids.